A selection of T cell receptor beta chains follows, all from one sample in a study of T-cell reconstitution after alpha-beta-depleted transplantation in children. TCRdb reanalysed the PCR reads using MiXCR and keeps one entry per CDR3 protein. In the table there are 65,000 to 90,000 distinct CDR3 sequences, 9.5% to 13% of which are singletons. The sample was PBMCs, taken before TCRalphabeta/CD19-depleted stem cell transplant. The receptors stem from a boy under 18 with acute myeloid leukemia, due to receive a stem cell transplant. Each CDR3 is given with its conserved first and last residue. Fields, in order: V gene, J gene, D gene, clone size, CDR3 protein, CDR3 DNA. D genes are given only for firm matches. Part of the rows lack a size; the others show once, few, many or a class for expanded clones.

V: TRBV12-3/TRBV12-4
J: TRBJ2-5
D: TRBD1
size: many
CDR3: CASSPRGTEGETQYF
DNA: TGTGCCAGCAGTCCCAGGGGGACAGAGGGAGAGACCCAGTACTTC

V: TRBV12-3/TRBV12-4
J: TRBJ1-5
D: -
size: many
CDR3: CASSPGPDKQGQPQHF
DNA: TGTGCCAGCAGTCCTGGCCCGGACAAACAGGGTCAGCCCCAGCATTTT

V: TRBV11-2
J: TRBJ2-5
D: -
size: few
CDR3: CASSKRQIQETQYF
DNA: TGTGCCAGCAGCAAGAGACAGATACAAGAGACCCAGTACTTC

V: TRBV29-1
J: TRBJ2-2
D: -
size: many
CDR3: CSYRGTGELFF
DNA: TGCAGCTACAGAGGCACCGGGGAGCTGTTTTTT

V: TRBV12-3/TRBV12-4
J: TRBJ1-5
D: -
size: many
CDR3: CASSRGLLANQPQHF
DNA: TGTGCCAGCAGTCGTGGACTGCTGGCAAATCAGCCCCAGCATTTT

V: TRBV27
J: TRBJ2-7
D: -
size: many
CDR3: CASSLFLGRSYEQYF
DNA: TGTGCCAGCAGTTTATTCTTGGGACGGTCCTACGAGCAGTACTTC

V: TRBV20-1
J: TRBJ2-3
D: TRBD2
size: many
CDR3: CSAGTSGVPTDTQYF
DNA: TGCAGTGCTGGGACTAGCGGGGTACCCACAGATACGCAGTATTTT

V: TRBV15
J: TRBJ2-2
D: TRBD1
size: many
CDR3: CATSRSRGPANTGELFF
DNA: TGTGCCACCAGCAGGTCAAGGGGGCCCGCGAACACCGGGGAGCTGTTTTTT

V: TRBV5-1
J: TRBJ2-5
D: TRBD2
size: many
CDR3: CASSLRLAAQETQYF
DNA: TGCGCCAGCAGTCTAAGACTAGCGGCACAAGAGACCCAGTACTTC

V: TRBV7-2
J: TRBJ2-3
D: -
size: many
CDR3: CASSLPQQGRSTDTQYF
DNA: TGTGCCAGCAGCTTACCCCAGCAGGGGCGTAGCACAGATACGCAGTATTTT

V: TRBV20-1
J: TRBJ1-5
D: TRBD1
size: many
CDR3: CSQGGIQPQHF
DNA: TGCTCCCAGGGGGGGATCCAGCCCCAGCATTTT

V: TRBV7-9
J: TRBJ2-3
D: -
size: many
CDR3: CASSVGTGTTDTQYF
DNA: TGTGCCAGCAGCGTAGGAACAGGAACGACAGATACGCAGTATTTT

V: TRBV12-3/TRBV12-4
J: TRBJ2-3
D: TRBD2
size: many
CDR3: CASSLAGGPTDTQYF
DNA: TGTGCCAGCAGTCTAGCGGGGGGTCCCACAGATACGCAGTATTTT

V: TRBV29-1
J: TRBJ2-1
D: TRBD1
size: many
CDR3: CSAGTGTGNEQFF
DNA: TGCAGCGCCGGGACAGGGACTGGAAATGAGCAGTTCTTC

V: TRBV5-1
J: TRBJ2-2
D: TRBD2
size: many
CDR3: CASSLGRGGRNIGELFF
DNA: TGCGCCAGCAGTCTGGGCCGCGGGGGTCGGAACATCGGGGAGCTGTTTTTT

V: TRBV4-1
J: TRBJ1-6
D: -
size: many
CDR3: CASSHRVPANNSPLHF
DNA: TGCGCCAGCAGCCACCGTGTCCCGGCCAATAATTCACCCCTCCACTTT

V: TRBV27
J: TRBJ2-1
D: -
size: many
CDR3: CASSLRRGNEQFF
DNA: TGTGCCAGCAGTTTGCGGAGGGGAAATGAGCAGTTCTTC

V: TRBV4-1
J: TRBJ1-6
D: -
size: many
CDR3: CASSQDGEVKSPLHF
DNA: TGCGCCAGCAGCCAAGACGGGGAGGTAAAATCACCCCTCCACTTT

V: TRBV12-3/TRBV12-4
J: TRBJ2-1
D: -
size: many
CDR3: CASSLPAGPLRGEQFF
DNA: TGTGCCAGCAGTTTACCAGCGGGACCCCTTAGGGGGGAGCAGTTCTTC

V: TRBV19
J: TRBJ1-4
D: -
size: -
CDR3: CASSIRGKAEKLFF
DNA: TGTGCCAGTAGTATCCGGGGAAAGGCTGAAAAACTGTTTTTT

V: TRBV5-1
J: TRBJ2-7
D: -
size: many
CDR3: CASSPEGQGLHF
DNA: TGCGCCAGCAGCCCTGAGGGGCAGGGACTTCATTTC

V: TRBV9
J: TRBJ2-1
D: TRBD1
size: many
CDR3: CASSTRTGNEQFF
DNA: TGTGCCAGCAGCACACGGACAGGGAATGAGCAGTTCTTC

V: TRBV11-2
J: TRBJ1-3
D: -
size: many
CDR3: CASSPNAGFSGNTIYF
DNA: TGTGCCAGCAGCCCCAATGCCGGGTTCTCGGGAAACACCATATATTTT

V: TRBV12-3/TRBV12-4
J: TRBJ2-6
D: -
size: -
CDR3: CASSFGGGSGANVLTF
DNA: TGTGCCAGCAGTTTTGGAGGGGGCTCTGGGGCCAACGTCCTGACTTTC

V: TRBV24-1
J: TRBJ2-5
D: -
size: many
CDR3: CATSDSQGVGETQYF
DNA: TGTGCCACCAGTGATTCCCAGGGAGTAGGAGAGACCCAGTACTTC

V: TRBV29-1
J: TRBJ2-3
D: -
size: many
CDR3: CSVGLGAAGHTQYF
DNA: TGCAGCGTTGGTTTGGGGGCAGCTGGGCATACGCAGTATTTT

V: TRBV11-1
J: TRBJ2-3
D: -
size: many
CDR3: CASSLVLATADTQYF
DNA: TGTGCCAGCAGCTTAGTTCTTGCTACTGCAGATACGCAGTATTTT

V: TRBV20-1
J: TRBJ2-3
D: -
size: many
CDR3: CSAPRVSSPDTQYF
DNA: TGCAGTGCTCCCCGTGTGTCGAGTCCAGATACGCAGTATTTT

V: TRBV7-3
J: TRBJ2-7
D: -
size: few
CDR3: CASSLDGGYEQYF
DNA: TGTGCCAGCAGCTTAGACGGAGGTTACGAGCAGTACTTC

V: TRBV27
J: TRBJ1-2
D: TRBD1
size: many
CDR3: CASSMTGELYGYTF
DNA: TGTGCCAGCAGTATGACAGGGGAGCTCTATGGCTACACCTTC

V: TRBV12-3/TRBV12-4
J: TRBJ1-1
D: -
size: many
CDR3: CASRGTSMNTEAFF
DNA: TGTGCCAGCAGAGGGACATCCATGAACACTGAAGCTTTCTTT